This paragraph reports one TCR beta chain. This specimen comes from a study of radiation and T cells in renal cell carcinoma. The protocol was immunoSEQ multiplex PCR, while the TCRdb copy is restricted to in-frame clones and leaves out a portion. This table holds fewer than 150,000 clones, 88% found once. The V gene's germline CDR1 is SNHLY and CDR2 FYNNEI. This CDR3 has 16 amino acids. J lost 0 bases, V lost 6 bases, and 9 bases had no gene match. Time point: blood 2 weeks post-SBRT. Regarding treatment: 15 Gy SBRT to primary tumor, nephrectomy 4 weeks later. Sequencing used blood, obtained from a patient whose treatment included radiotherapy and nephrectomy. The sequence was collected from a woman in her 70s with renal cell carcinoma. The chain is built from TRBV2 and TRBJ2-3; 7 bases are shared with TRBD1. This CDR3 is CASSNPEGASTDTQYF. CDR3 DNA: TGTGCCAGCAGCAACCCAGAGGGGGCGAGCACAGATACGCAGTATTTT.